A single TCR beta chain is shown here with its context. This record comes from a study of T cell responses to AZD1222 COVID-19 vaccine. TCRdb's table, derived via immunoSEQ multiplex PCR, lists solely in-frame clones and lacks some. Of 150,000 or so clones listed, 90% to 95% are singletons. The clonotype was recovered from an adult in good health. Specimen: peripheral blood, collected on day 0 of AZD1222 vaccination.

The DNA for the CDR3 is TGTGCCAGCAGCCCCACGGTCCCACGAAGTGGCGGGGAGCTGTTTTTT. Protein: CASSPTVPRSGGELFF. The chain has TRBV7-3 and TRBJ2-2; D ambiguous. Trimming pared 5 bases from V and 7 bases from J, leaving 20 bases between. This CDR3 spans 16 amino acids. Germline assignment: CDR1 SGHTA and CDR2 FQGTGA. Looking up the rest from reference TRBV7-3 and TRBJ2-2 gives the full variable domain: GAGVSQTPSNKVTEKGKYVELRCDPISGHTALYWYRQSLGQGPEFLIYFQGTGAADDSGLPNDRFFAVRPEGSVSTLKIQRTERGDSAVYLCASSPTVPRSGGELFFGEGSRLTVL.